One T cell receptor (beta chain) is described in this entry. The entry originates in a study of blood T cell repertoires in COVID-19. At the level of the study: Both acute and convalescent COVID-19 samples were obtained from the United States, Italy and Spain. Sources were T cells, B-cell-depleted T cells, or PBMCs; the material itself was cDNA or gDNA.

This CDR3 comprises 20 residues. The germline CDR1 and CDR2 sequences are MGHRA and YSYEKL. V was pared by 2 bases and J by 0 bases, with 23 bases between. Some clones are missing from TCRdb's copy, which holds only in-frame ones; the method was immunoSEQ multiplex PCR. The sample has roughly 78,000 clones, around 90% seen once. The TCR comes from a man aged 50-60 years with acute or convalescent COVID-19. The chain has TRBV4-1 and TRBJ2-4, with D perhaps TRBD1 (5 bases). Material for sequencing was peripheral blood. CDR3: CASSQRFAGRGDIAKNIQYF. For the CDR3, the DNA is TGCGCCAGCAGCCAAAGGTTCGCAGGGCGAGGTGATATAGCCAAAAACATTCAGTACTTC.